By sample share, the clone carrying this T cell receptor (beta chain) is medium-sized (0.01 to 0.1%). What it recognizes is unknown. The sample belongs to a study of OX40 agonist ivuxolimab in advanced cancers. Background on the study: Clinicians treated patients with ivuxolimab, an agonistic anti-OX40 (CD134) antibody.

Findings and caveats of the study: CD8+ T cells were the subset that, on average, had more expanded clones than CD4+. Circulating CD4+ and CD8+ T cells showed clonal expansion by week 6 at 0.1 to 3.0 mg/kg.

Assay: immunoSEQ multiplex PCR; the TCRdb copy retains only in-frame clones and omits some. The data show more than 10,000 clones, around 67% seen once. CDR3 length: 13 amino acids. Germline V gene data show CDR1 as MNHEY and CDR2 as SMNVEV (reference sequence). With 0 bases removed from V and 5 bases from J, the gap between germline ends came to 7 bases. This sample comprised CD4+ or CD8+ T cells sorted from blood, obtained in a trial of the OX40 agonist ivuxolimab. This sequence was found in an adult with an advanced solid tumor such as melanoma, head and neck, liver or kidney cancer. The J gene is TRBJ1-2, the V gene TRBV27, with a possible D match to TRBD1 (5 bases). CDR3 DNA: TGTGCCAGCAGTTTATCGTCAGGGTATGGCTACACCTTC. Translation: CASSLSSGYGYTF.